This T cell receptor beta chain stems from a study of T cell responses to AZD1222 COVID-19 vaccine. The study, taken as a whole, reports: Repertoire collection took place solely once the T cell response had peaked.

The CDR3 is made up of 12 amino acids. V lost 4 bases, J lost 4 bases, and 7 bases lay in between. CDR1 and CDR2 (germline): MNHEY, SMNVEV (reference sequence). The table came from immunoSEQ multiplex PCR; TCRdb's copy has only in-frame clones and leaves some out. The profile shows 55,000 to 65,000 clones, more than 75% of them singletons. A remark on this clone: The antigen is undetermined.

This chain links TRBV27 with TRBJ1-1; D might be TRBD1 (6 bases). The receptor was derived from an adult who received the AZD1222 COVID-19 vaccine. Source: peripheral blood, taken 28 days after the second AZD1222 dose. Here the CDR3 DNA reads TGTGCCAGCAGTTCGGGGGCCACTGAAGCTTTCTTT. Translation gives CASSSGATEAFF.